This T cell receptor beta chain was observed in a study of monozygotic twins with inflammatory bowel disease (dated by TCRdb to between 2018 and 2021). Regarding the research as a whole: The full study comprised 28 monozygotic twin pairs: nine German pairs (four IBD-concordant, five IBD-discordant) and 19 IBD-discordant Danish pairs. Each individual had, on average, about 151 000 unique TCRalpha sequences and 181 000 unique TCRbeta sequences available for analysis. The search for disease-associated traits relied mainly on comparing IBD patients with their genetically identical healthy co-twins within discordant pairs.

In the case of this clonotype: Its antigen is not yet known.

Here is what the overall study found, with its caveats: Compared with healthy twins, IBD patients shared fewer clonotypes with other individuals, and the difference was most pronounced in patients with signs of disease activity. Concordant and discordant twins showed no difference in repertoire similarity, possibly because of limited statistical power. TCRbeta repertoire diversity, by inverse Simpson index, was decreased in IBD patients compared with their healthy co-twins. No single strong signal or clonotype linked to IBD turned up in the results, so the idea that one exists was not supported. Because patients received different immunosuppressive treatments, the repertoires may have picked up extra background noise and variability between individuals. Distinction between different T cell subtypes could not be achieved in the analysis.

From each donor, an approximately 2.3 ml peripheral blood sample was collected into PAXgene tubes and kept at -80 degrees C. Without any T cell sorting, total RNA was extracted from whole blood using the PAXgene blood miRNA kit on an automated QIAcube. Peripheral blood from monozygotic twin pairs concordant or discordant for inflammatory bowel disease was subjected to deep TCRalpha and TCRbeta repertoire profiling with unique molecular barcoding. Smoking habits were recorded for all twin pairs, and each individual was classified as a current, former or never smoker. The library was made by 5' RACE. Each TCR library was prepared from around 3.5 ug of total RNA. cDNA was synthesized with SMARTScribe reverse transcriptase in eight separate reactions per sample. Unique molecular identifiers containing a 6-nucleotide sample barcode were introduced through template switching during cDNA synthesis. TCRalpha and TCRbeta cDNA was amplified by two nested PCRs of about 15 and 9 cycles, with bead purification after each PCR. Before amplification, cDNA was treated with uracil DNA-glycosylase and purified using the QIAquick PCR purification kit. The second PCR added Illumina TruSeq-compatible adapters along with sample-specific barcodes. Library quality and concentration were assessed using TapeStation and Qubit, and roughly 5 ng of each library was pooled. The pooled libraries were sequenced with 2 x 100 bp reads and custom sequencing primers on an Illumina HiSeq2500 single-index Rapid Run. The authors' analysis ran thus. MiGEC version 1.2.6 was used for UMI-based consensus assembly, which corrected PCR and sequencing errors. V(D)J alignment, clonotype assembly and CDR3 extraction were performed with MiXCR version 2.1.1. Normalisation of gene usage, clonotype sharing and MAIT/NKT TCR abundance was achieved by analysing the top 1000, 10 000 and 20 000 clonotypes per sample. Diversity was computed as the inverse Simpson index with the vegan R package after downsampling to 27 000 UMIs. Paired Mann-Whitney U tests were applied to discordant twin pairs, with Benjamini-Hochberg correction for multiple testing. TCRdb reprocessed the reads, reporting each CDR3 protein sequence once and no DNA. These V and J calls are TCRdb output, not the study's own analysis. The sample's own table lists about 160,000 distinct CDR3 sequences. Together, the top ten hold about 8% of the sample.

Including cysteine and phenylalanine, the CDR3 has 14 amino acids. No nucleotide data were recorded. Via the germline V gene, CDR1 is MGHRA and CDR2 YSYEKL. This chain joins TRBV4-1 to TRBJ1-6; TCRdb selects TRBD1, and the lack of DNA leaves this call unchecked. The sample was blood. This receptor was identified in a human donor with ulcerative colitis or Crohn's disease, or a healthy co-twin of an affected twin (not recorded which). The CDR3 protein is CASSLERGDSPLHF.